The T cell receptor (beta chain) described here comes from a study of cytomegalovirus exposure and HLA in healthy donors. The primer mix had 60 Vbeta and 13 Jbeta primers. Using immunoSEQ multiplex PCR, the repertoire was profiled, and TCRdb retains in-frame clones only, with some absent. The sample carries some 130,000 clones, 82% recorded once. The CDR3 is 16 residues long. Unmatched junction bases numbered 14, after V lost 5 bases and J lost 9 bases. Germline V gene data show CDR1 as SEHNR and CDR2 as FQNEAQ (reference sequence). In its sample, this clone was seen once. The TCR sequence derives from a woman aged 50 to 60 in good health and CMV-seropositive. This rearrangement joins TRBV7-9 to TRBJ2-1, with 9 nucleotides matching TRBD2. Sequenced material: PBMCs. The CDR3 is CASSPGAAGGVGEQFF. CDR3 DNA sequence: TGTGCCAGCAGCCCCGGGGCGGCGGGAGGGGTAGGTGAGCAGTTCTTC.